This T cell receptor beta chain was documented in a study of cytomegalovirus exposure and HLA in healthy donors. At the time of sampling, donors were nominally healthy, though unrecorded immune exposures were likely. A word on this clone: Its cognate antigen is unknown.

Both 60 Vbeta primers and 13 Jbeta primers went into the PCR. Sequencing used immunoSEQ multiplex PCR; TCRdb keeps in-frame clones, though not all of them. Of roughly 140,000 clones listed, 80% were seen once; the top ten hold about 2.2%. Study-wide results and caveats: The study put 150 to 200 TCR beta chains on its list as cytomegalovirus-associated. A later analysis showed HLA-associated TCR beta chains outstripping equally common others in clonal expansion.

The germline gives CDR1 MNHNS, CDR2 SASEGT. V trimming: 1 base; J trimming: 3 bases; junction bases outside the gene matches: 6. The CDR3 has 16 residues. This chain joins TRBV6-1 and TRBJ2-7; 10 bases fit TRBD2. Sequencing was done on a sample of PBMCs. The clonotype comes from a man younger than 40 in good health and CMV-seronegative. The CDR3 reads CASSEGGGTSVYEQYF. CDR3 nucleotides: TGTGCCAGCAGTGAAGGAGGCGGGACTAGCGTCTACGAGCAGTACTTC.